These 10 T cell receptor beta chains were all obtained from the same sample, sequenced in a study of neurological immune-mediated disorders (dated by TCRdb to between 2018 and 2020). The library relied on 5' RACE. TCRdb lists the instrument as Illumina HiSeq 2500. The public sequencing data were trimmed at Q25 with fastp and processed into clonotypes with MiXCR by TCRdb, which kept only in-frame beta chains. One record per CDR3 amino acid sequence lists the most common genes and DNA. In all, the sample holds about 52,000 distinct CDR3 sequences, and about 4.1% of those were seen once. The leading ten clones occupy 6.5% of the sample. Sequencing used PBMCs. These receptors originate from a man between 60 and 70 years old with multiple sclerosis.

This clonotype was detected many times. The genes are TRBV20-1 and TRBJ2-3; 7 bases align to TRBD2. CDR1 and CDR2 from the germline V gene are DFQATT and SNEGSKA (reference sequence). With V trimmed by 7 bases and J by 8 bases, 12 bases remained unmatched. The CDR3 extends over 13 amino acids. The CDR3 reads CSEIQGGGGTQYF. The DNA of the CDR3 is TGCAGTGAAATTCAGGGCGGGGGTGGTACGCAGTATTTT.

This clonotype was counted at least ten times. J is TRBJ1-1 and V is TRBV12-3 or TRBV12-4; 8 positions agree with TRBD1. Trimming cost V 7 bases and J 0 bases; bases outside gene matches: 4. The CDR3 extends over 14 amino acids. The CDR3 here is CASTSTGVNTEAFF. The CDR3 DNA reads TGTGCCAGCACCTCGACAGGGGTGAACACTGAAGCTTTCTTT.

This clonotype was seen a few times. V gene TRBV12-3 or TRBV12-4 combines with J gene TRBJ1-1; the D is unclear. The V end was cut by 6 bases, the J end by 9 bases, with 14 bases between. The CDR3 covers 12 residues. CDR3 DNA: TGTGCCAGCAGCCCTGGTTTCGGGCAAGCTTTCTTT. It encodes CASSPGFGQAFF.

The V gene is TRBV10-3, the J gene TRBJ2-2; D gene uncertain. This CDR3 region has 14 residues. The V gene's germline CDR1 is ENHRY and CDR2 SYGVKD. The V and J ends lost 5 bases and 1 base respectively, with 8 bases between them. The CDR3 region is CAISLDGNTGELFF. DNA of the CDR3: TGTGCCATCAGTTTGGACGGGAACACCGGGGAGCTGTTTTTT.

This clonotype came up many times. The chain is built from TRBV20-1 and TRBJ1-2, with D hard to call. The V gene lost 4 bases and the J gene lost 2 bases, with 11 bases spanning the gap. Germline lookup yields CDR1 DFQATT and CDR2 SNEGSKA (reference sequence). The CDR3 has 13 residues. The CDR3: CSATHSLNYGYTF. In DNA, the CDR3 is TGCAGTGCTACGCACAGCCTCAACTATGGCTACACCTTC.

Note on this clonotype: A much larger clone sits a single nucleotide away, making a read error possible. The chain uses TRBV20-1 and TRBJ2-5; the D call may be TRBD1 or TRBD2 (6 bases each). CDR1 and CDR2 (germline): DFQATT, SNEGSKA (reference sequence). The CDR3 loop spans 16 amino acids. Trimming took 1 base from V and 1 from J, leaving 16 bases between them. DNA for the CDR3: TGCAGTGCTAGAGTACCCGTGGGGGGCACCCAAGAGACCCAGTACTTC. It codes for CSARVPVGGTQETQYF.

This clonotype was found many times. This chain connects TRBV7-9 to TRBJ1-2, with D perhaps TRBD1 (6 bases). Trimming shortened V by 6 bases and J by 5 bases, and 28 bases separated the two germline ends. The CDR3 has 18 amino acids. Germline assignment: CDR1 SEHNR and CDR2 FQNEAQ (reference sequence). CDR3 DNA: TGTGCCAGCAGGCCTAACCGCCTTAGACAGGAGACTCTATATGGCTACACCTTC. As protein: CASRPNRLRQETLYGYTF.

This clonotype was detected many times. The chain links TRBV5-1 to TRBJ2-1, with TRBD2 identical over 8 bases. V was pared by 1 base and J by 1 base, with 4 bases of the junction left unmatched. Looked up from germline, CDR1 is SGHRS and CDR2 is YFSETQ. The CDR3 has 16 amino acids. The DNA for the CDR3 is TGCGCCAGCAGCTTGTTCCGGGGGGGATCCTACAATGAGCAGTTCTTC. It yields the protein CASSLFRGGSYNEQFF.

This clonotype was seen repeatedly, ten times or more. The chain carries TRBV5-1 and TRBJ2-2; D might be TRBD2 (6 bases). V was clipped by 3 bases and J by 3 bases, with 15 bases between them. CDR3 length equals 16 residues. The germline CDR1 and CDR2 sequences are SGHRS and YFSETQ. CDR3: CASSSPRAGYTGELFF. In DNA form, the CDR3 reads TGCGCCAGCAGCTCCCCGCGGGCGGGATACACCGGGGAGCTGTTTTTT.

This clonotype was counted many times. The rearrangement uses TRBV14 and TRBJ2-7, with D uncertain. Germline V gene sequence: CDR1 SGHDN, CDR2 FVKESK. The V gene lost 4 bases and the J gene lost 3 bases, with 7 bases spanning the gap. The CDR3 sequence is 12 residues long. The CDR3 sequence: CASSPANYEQYF. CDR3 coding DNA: TGTGCCAGCAGCCCGGCTAACTACGAGCAGTACTTC.